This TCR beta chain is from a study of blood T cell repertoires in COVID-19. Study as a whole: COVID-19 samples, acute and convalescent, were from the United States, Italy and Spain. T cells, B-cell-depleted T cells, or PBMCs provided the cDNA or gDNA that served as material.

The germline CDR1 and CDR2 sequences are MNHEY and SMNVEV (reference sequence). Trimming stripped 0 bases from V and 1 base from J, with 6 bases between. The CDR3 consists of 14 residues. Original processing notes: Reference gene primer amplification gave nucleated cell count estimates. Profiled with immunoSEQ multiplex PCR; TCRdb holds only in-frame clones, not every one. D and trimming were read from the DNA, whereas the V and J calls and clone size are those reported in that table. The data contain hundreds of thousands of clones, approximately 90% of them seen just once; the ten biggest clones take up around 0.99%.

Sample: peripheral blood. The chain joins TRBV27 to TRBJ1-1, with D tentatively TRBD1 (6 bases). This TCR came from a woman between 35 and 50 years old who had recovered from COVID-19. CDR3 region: CASSLSGGNTEAFF. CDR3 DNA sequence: TGTGCCAGCAGTTTATCAGGGGGGAACACTGAAGCTTTCTTT.